This T cell receptor beta chain was observed in a study of T cell repertoires in cytomegalovirus infection. Study-wide points: The ex vivo response was dominated by HLA-C-restricted CMV-specific TCR beta clonotypes.

MiXCR was run by TCRdb on the reads, yielding one entry per CDR3 protein. The sample shows about 900,000 distinct CDR3 sequences, roughly 30% of them seen only once. Of note for this clonotype: What it binds is unknown.

The sequence came from a human donor in good health (CMV status not recorded). Some clones in this sample may be carry-over from other donors' samples. The starting material was cultured CD8+ T cells from PBMCs, obtained from culture after CMV antigen stimulation.

In DNA, the CDR3 is TGTGCCAGCAGTCTGGGCGGGCAGCCCCACAATCAGCCCCAGCATTTT. It translates to CASSLGGQPHNQPQHF. This sequence joins TRBV27 and TRBJ1-5; D remains ambiguous. V lost 5 bases and J 3 bases, leaving 17 bases between the germline ends. Germline values: CDR1 MNHEY, CDR2 SMNVEV (reference sequence). This CDR3 spans 16 amino acids.